This T cell receptor (beta chain) comes out of a study of blood T cells in healthy people across ages (dated by TCRdb to the mid-2010s). Regarding the research as a whole: In model experiments, template switching captured about one uniquely barcoded TCR beta cDNA molecule for every two T cells. Using deep sequencing normalized with unique cDNA molecular identifiers, the study measured how TCR beta repertoire diversity changes with age. Four age groups were formed from the donors: young (average roughly 16 years), middle-aged (just under 40), aged (about 62) and long-lived (more than 75). To avoid experimental bias, donors of different ages were distributed randomly across sequencing lanes. Two additional independent replicas of 1 million unique cDNA reads from the same blood draw were analyzed for two donors (one aged 18 to 30 and one aged 80 or older). Study-wide conclusions, independent of this receptor: The long-lived group showed more naive CD4+ T cells, fewer expanded clones and increased TCR diversity than the aged group, suggesting age selection. Because donor CMV infection status was unknown, age-related changes in expanded clonotypes were potentially confounded. As age increased, observed TCR beta diversity per million T cells dropped in a roughly linear way, and a significant reduction was already evident by age around 41. Estimates of total diversity based on one million sequenced T cells were regarded as lower bounds and as underestimates. Observed TCR beta diversity correlated strongly with the percentage of naive T cells measured by flow cytometry. Because profiling used bulk unsorted PBMCs, naive and antigen-experienced compartments could not be compared conclusively.

Donors were under 40 systemically healthy Caucasian individuals from Russia aged about 6 to 100 years. Each donor gave about 9.7 milliliters of peripheral blood, drawn into EDTA-treated Vacutainer tubes. Ficoll-Paque density-gradient centrifugation was used to isolate PBMCs, with at least 7 million per sample. Trizol reagent was used to extract total RNA from the PBMCs, yielding at least 6 micrograms per sample. For every donor, flow cytometry on a PBMC aliquot measured the percentage of naive CD45RAhigh/CD27high T cells. As to this clonotype: The clone's antigen remains unknown. Base qualities are not recorded, but no much larger clone differs from it by a single base.

Libraries were built with 5' RACE. This sample was sequenced with an Illumina HiSeq 2500. A second PCR of roughly 7 to 11 cycles was performed with a sample-barcoded 5' primer and a J-beta primer mix. A unique molecular identifier was introduced onto each TCR beta cDNA molecule by a template-switch 5' adaptor carrying 12 random nucleotides. Each sample yielded at least 2.5 million CDR3-containing paired-end reads. First-strand cDNA was synthesized from all RNA with the Mint cDNA synthesis kit, primed by a TRBC-specific oligonucleotide. All cDNA was treated with uracil-DNA glycosylase and then went through a first 18-cycle PCR with the universal primers M1SS and BC2_uni_R. In the original analysis: For normalization, 1 million high-quality reads were randomly selected from each sample, with every read carrying a distinct molecular identifier. Reads sharing molecular identifiers were discarded rather than binned into consensus sequences. MiTCR, run with a Q25 quality threshold and the strictest error-elimination algorithm, handled CDR3 identification, clonotype clustering and error correction. A nonparametric unseen species model using Euler transformation provided a lower-bound estimate of total TCR beta diversity. The public reads were reanalyzed by TCRdb: fastp trimming at Q25, MiXCR alignment, in-frame beta chains only. All rows with the same CDR3 protein become a single entry with the most common DNA and genes. The V and J calls were not made by the authors but by TCRdb's processing. For this sample the table gives around 1,500,000 distinct CDR3 sequences, of which approximately 28% were detected only once. Roughly 8.2% of the sample rests with the top ten.

Looking up the germline V gene (reference sequence) yields CDR1 LNHDA and CDR2 SQIVND. The CDR3, from cysteine to phenylalanine, totals 14 residues. Only the CDR3 part of the read is kept: 42 bases, read in frame from the first base. The trim is 3 bases for V and 5 bases for J, with a gap of 14 bases between the germline ends. This receptor was obtained from a woman aged 30 to 39 in good health. The specimen sequenced was blood. Rearrangement joined TRBV19 to TRBJ2-7; tentative D gene TRBD2, with 6 bases matching. The bases read TGTGCCAGTAGTATCCTCGGAGGGCTGAACGAGCAGTACTTC. It codes for CASSILGGLNEQYF.